This T cell receptor (beta chain) was found in a study of shared clonotypes between healthy human individuals. Repertoires were generated with immunoSEQ multiplex PCR, while TCRdb's copy carries only in-frame clones and drops some. Of 2 million to 3 million clones in the sample, 93% were seen once. Germline CDR1 reads SGHDT; CDR2 reads YYEEEE. V was pared by 2 bases and J by 0 bases, with 7 bases of the junction left unmatched. CDR3 length: 17 amino acids. The V and J genes are TRBV5-6 and TRBJ2-3; the match to TRBD2 covers 9 bases. The source material was naive CD4+ T cells from PBMCs. Indicated subset: CD45RA+ positively selected. The sequence derives from a young man in good health. Some clones in this sample may be carry-over from other donors' samples. CDR3 amino acids: CASSLVSGSRSTDTQYF. The DNA of the CDR3 is TGTGCCAGCAGCTTAGTTAGCGGGAGTCGTAGCACAGATACGCAGTATTTT.